This TCR beta chain comes out of a study of shared clonotypes between healthy human individuals. This CDR3 has 13 amino acids. The V gene end was trimmed by 8 bases and the J gene end by 3 bases; junction bases not matched to a gene: 7. Germline assignment: CDR1 KGHSH and CDR2 LQKENI. Sequencing used immunoSEQ multiplex PCR; TCRdb keeps in-frame clones, though not all of them. Here the sample spans a few million clones, approximately 94% being singletons. Regarding the study as a whole: Relative to memory subsets, naive subsets generally showed larger estimated richness. The expectation was that sequencing depth would affect clonotype sharing among donors.

This clone was found once. Its antigen remains unidentified. The sequencing sample was made of naive CD4+ T cells sorted from blood. As to subset: CD45RA+ positively selected. The sequence was obtained from a man younger than 35 in good health. V gene TRBV18 combines with J gene TRBJ2-7; 7 bases are a match to TRBD1. CDR3 residues: CASSYRGFYEQYF. The CDR3, as DNA: TGTGCCAGCAGCTACAGGGGATTCTACGAGCAGTACTTC.